The clone carrying this TCR beta chain was seen many times. The data derive from a study of shared clonotypes between healthy human individuals. Study-wide context: A few men and a couple of women, aged 18 to 49, were donors.

Assay used: immunoSEQ multiplex PCR; TCRdb lists only in-frame clones, some missing. Of roughly 1,000,000 clones listed, 75% to 80% were seen once; the top ten hold 0.55% to 0.7%. The J segment lost 2 bases and the V segment lost 2 bases, leaving 6 bases of the junction unmatched. CDR3 length: 16 residues. The germline V gene has CDR1 SGHRS and CDR2 YFSETQ. J is TRBJ2-7 and V is TRBV5-1; 11 bases fit TRBD2. The TCR comes from a man younger than 30 in good health. Some clones in this sample may be carry-over from other donors' samples. Input material: memory CD4+ T cells from PBMCs. Subset here: CD45RA-negative fraction. Here the CDR3 DNA reads TGCGCCAGCAGCTTCGGGACTAGCGGATATACCTACGAGCAGTACTTC. The encoded protein is CASSFGTSGYTYEQYF. The full variable domain, in which reference TRBV5-1 and TRBJ2-7 provide the parts outside the CDR3, is KAGVTQTPRYLIKTRGQQVTLSCSPISGHRSVSWYQQTPGQGLQFLFEYFSETQRNKGNFPGRFSGRQFSNSRSEMNVSTLELGDSALYLCASSFGTSGYTYEQYFGPGTRLTVT.